This TCR beta chain was observed in a study of T cells after yellow fever vaccination. The study, taken as a whole, reports: Overlap between CD4 and CD8 compartments was detected for a small share of clonotypes. Researchers cautioned that FACS-sorted repertoires could harbor abundant clonotypes contaminating from the bulk population.

5'RACE template switching generated TCR cDNA, adding a universal primer site and UMIs. Each CDR3 protein is one row after TCRdb ran MiXCR on the 5' RACE reads. The top ten hold approximately 23% of the sample, which has tens of thousands of distinct CDR3 sequences, 6.5% to 8% seen once. With V trimmed by 4 bases and J by 8 bases, 11 bases remained unmatched. The length of the CDR3 is 15 residues. Germline-derived CDR1 and CDR2 are SGHTA and FQGNSA. This clonotype was detected ten times or more. The chain recombines TRBV7-2 with TRBJ1-2, with 9 bases lining up with TRBD1. The source is a man between 18 and 35 years old who received the YFV17D yellow fever vaccine. Specimen: PBMCs, either bulk or a sorted T-cell subset (CD4+, CD8+, memory, or dextramer-sorted; not recorded which), collected on the day of the first yellow fever vaccination. CDR3 loop: CASSWPPGQGRGYTF. The CDR3 region has the DNA TGTGCCAGCAGCTGGCCGCCGGGACAGGGCCGCGGCTACACCTTC.